Listed below are T cell receptor beta chains from one sample, sequenced in a study of blood T cells in healthy people across ages. TCRdb reanalysed the 5' RACE reads using MiXCR and keeps one entry per CDR3 protein. The repertoire consists of over a million distinct CDR3 sequences, with about 40% occurring once and the leading ten covering around 8%. Specimen: blood. These TCRs come from a woman between 18 and 29 years old in good health. Each CDR3 is given with its conserved first and last residue.

cdr3_aa	cdr3_length	v_call
CSARDLTSGFYERYF	15	TRBV20-1
CASSSGTRTLHF	12	TRBV28
CSASGEKQFF	10	TRBV20-1
CASGDPNRVPYNEQFF	16	TRBV6-1
CATSRPYRVLANGYTF	16	TRBV15
CSVVPGTASGVQFF	14	TRBV29-1
CSASGGPEPQHF	12	TRBV20-1
CASSAGGRNGEAFF	14	TRBV3-1
CASSKVYLAGKKSTDTQYF	19	TRBV21-1
CASTLRGRYHHRPQHF	16	TRBV6-4
CASSTRPGGRTGELFF	16	TRBV12-3/TRBV12-4
CSAQGTDQILNYGYTF	16	TRBV20-1
CSARRTSGGVADTQYF	16	TRBV20-1
CASGFWSGVSYEQYF	15	TRBV12-5
CASSFAGTSSYNEQFF	16	TRBV7-2
CASSLPWTDSYEQYF	15	TRBV28
CAISDGGQGAQPQHF	15	TRBV10-3
CASSPGVKSYNEQFF	15	TRBV5-5
CASSRRLKTDSSRGDGAKDEQFF	23	TRBV11-2
CAIRTDLSYNEQYF	14	TRBV10-3
CASRDGQTNTEAFF	14	TRBV5-1
CASSLGETSGYEQYF	15	TRBV11-2
CATGATLGGYTF	12	TRBV28
CASSRIGDSTDTQYF	15	TRBV5-1
CASSFGLGLGFF	12	TRBV12-3/TRBV12-4
CSAREIQAGRGGNEQFF	17	TRBV20-1
CASSQSPGTGETQYF	15	TRBV4-1
CASSFAWGGWASGTYEQYF	19	TRBV28
CSVGMDTPAHGYTF	14	TRBV29-1
CASTTRDTQYF	11	TRBV28
CASSQGSANTEAFF	14	TRBV5-1
CASSRSPRQETQYF	14	TRBV6-5
CSVEGWQGRYNEQFF	15	TRBV29-1
CASSPKYSGVPYEQYF	16	TRBV27
CASSPGTAVIHEQFF	15	TRBV14
CASSEFSSGKVEQFF	15	TRBV10-2
CSARDGAGANTEAFF	15	TRBV20-1
CASSSAAGHNNEQFF	15	TRBV7-8
CASSQDPNTGELFF	14	TRBV3-1
CSPERLDTQYF	11	TRBV20-1
CASSPPNPNEQFF	13	TRBV18
CSARARDGDSPYF	13	TRBV20-1
CASSQFLGSGPDTQYF	16	TRBV3-1
CASSQGAVVSEAFF	14	TRBV27
CSARVQGASNEQYF	14	TRBV20-1
CASNRDLNEKLFF	13	TRBV10-1
CASSLTGTGGFEQFF	15	TRBV5-1
CSVEPRLAGNTDTQYF	16	TRBV29-1
CASSWDIGADTQYF	14	TRBV12-3/TRBV12-4
CASSQTPGQGILYEQYF	17	TRBV7-9
CASSLVSNQQYF	12	TRBV5-5
CASSVDLTSGTGELFF	16	TRBV9